A single T cell receptor (beta chain) is shown here with its context. Time point indicated: time of PML onset. CDR1 is MDHEN and CDR2 is SYDVKM in the germline V gene. The CDR3 consists of 16 residues. Trimming pared 3 bases from V and 3 bases from J, leaving 14 bases between. This sample is part of a study of multiple sclerosis patients with progressive multifocal leukoencephalopathy. Spiked into each PCR were synthetic inline TR CDR3 controls of all V-J pairings. Generated by immunoSEQ multiplex PCR, the TCRdb table keeps only in-frame clones and is missing some. In the table there are over 25,000 clones, about 90% of which are singletons.

The input for sequencing was PBMCs, taken from a patient treated with natalizumab. The clonotype originates from a human donor with progressive multifocal leukoencephalopathy. The chain combines TRBV28 with TRBJ1-4; a possible D gene is TRBD1 (5 bases). This CDR3 reads CASSLMVTAANEKLFF. CDR3 nucleotide sequence: TGTGCCAGCAGTTTGATGGTGACAGCTGCTAATGAAAAACTGTTTTTT.